This TCR beta chain was identified in a study of cytomegalovirus exposure and HLA in healthy donors. Both 60 Vbeta primers and 13 Jbeta primers went into the PCR. Produced via immunoSEQ multiplex PCR; TCRdb's table is partial and in-frame only. The sample includes 150,000 to 200,000 clones, 80% of them seen just once. Study findings and constraints: The authors judged a highly shared variant cluster likely a sequencing artifact. The study recorded 150 to 200 TCR beta chains that were cytomegalovirus-associated.

J lost 4 bases, V lost 4 bases, and 7 bases had no gene match. In germline, CDR1 is SGHTA, CDR2 FQGNSA. The CDR3 runs 15 residues. A remark on this clone: The antigen is unknown.

The sequenced sample consisted of PBMCs. The receptor comes from a woman aged 30 to 39 in good health and CMV-seronegative. V gene TRBV7-2 combines with J gene TRBJ1-5, with 7 bases matching TRBD1. CDR3 protein: CASSSSDRDNQPQHF. For the CDR3, the DNA is TGTGCCAGCAGCTCGTCCGACAGGGATAATCAGCCCCAGCATTTT.